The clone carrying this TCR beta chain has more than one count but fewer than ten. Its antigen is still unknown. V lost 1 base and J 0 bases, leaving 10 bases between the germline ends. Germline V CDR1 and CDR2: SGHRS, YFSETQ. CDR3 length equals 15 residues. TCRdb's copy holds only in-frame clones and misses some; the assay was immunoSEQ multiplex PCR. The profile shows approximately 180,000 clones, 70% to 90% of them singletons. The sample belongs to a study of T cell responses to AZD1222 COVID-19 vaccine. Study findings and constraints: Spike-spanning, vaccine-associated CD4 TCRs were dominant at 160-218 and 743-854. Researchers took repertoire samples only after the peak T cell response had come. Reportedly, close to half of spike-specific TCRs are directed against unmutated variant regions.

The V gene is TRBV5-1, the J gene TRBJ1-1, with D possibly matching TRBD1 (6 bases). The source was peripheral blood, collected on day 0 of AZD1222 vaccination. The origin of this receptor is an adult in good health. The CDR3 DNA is TGCGCCAGCAGCTTGCAAACAGGGTTGAACACTGAAGCTTTCTTT. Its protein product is CASSLQTGLNTEAFF.